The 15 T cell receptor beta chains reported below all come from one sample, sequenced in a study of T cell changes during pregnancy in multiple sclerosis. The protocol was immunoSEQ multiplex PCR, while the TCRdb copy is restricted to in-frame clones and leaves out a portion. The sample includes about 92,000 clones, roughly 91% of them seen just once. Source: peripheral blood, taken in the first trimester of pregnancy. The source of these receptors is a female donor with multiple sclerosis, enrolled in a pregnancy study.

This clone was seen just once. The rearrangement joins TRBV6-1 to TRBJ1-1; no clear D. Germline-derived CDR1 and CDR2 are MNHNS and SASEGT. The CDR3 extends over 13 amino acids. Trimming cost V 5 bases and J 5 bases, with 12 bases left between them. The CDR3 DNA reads TGTGCCAGCAGTCCGGCGGGTGGAACTGAAGCTTTCTTT. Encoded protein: CASSPAGGTEAFF.

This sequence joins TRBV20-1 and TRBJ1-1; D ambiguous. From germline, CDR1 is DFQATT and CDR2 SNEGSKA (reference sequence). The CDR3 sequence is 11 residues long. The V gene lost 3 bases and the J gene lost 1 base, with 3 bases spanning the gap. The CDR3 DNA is TGCAGTGCTAGGGCGAACACTGAAGCTTTCTTT. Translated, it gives CSARANTEAFF.

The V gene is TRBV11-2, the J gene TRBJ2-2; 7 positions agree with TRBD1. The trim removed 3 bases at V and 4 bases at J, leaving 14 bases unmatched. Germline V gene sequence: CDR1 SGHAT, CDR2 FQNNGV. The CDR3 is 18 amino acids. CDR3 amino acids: CASSLYTRPRTGTGELFF. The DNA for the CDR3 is TGTGCCAGCAGCTTGTACACACGACCGAGGACAGGCACCGGGGAGCTGTTTTTT.

CDR3 DNA sequence: TGCGCCAGCAGCCAAGGGAGCGGGGGGGCTCGGACAGATACGCAGTATTTT. This translates into CASSQGSGGARTDTQYF. J is TRBJ2-3 and V is TRBV4-1; TRBD2 aligns across 10 bases. CDR1 and CDR2 (germline): MGHRA, YSYEKL. Trimming removed 1 base from V and 3 bases from J; junction bases left unmatched: 7. This CDR3 spans 17 amino acids.

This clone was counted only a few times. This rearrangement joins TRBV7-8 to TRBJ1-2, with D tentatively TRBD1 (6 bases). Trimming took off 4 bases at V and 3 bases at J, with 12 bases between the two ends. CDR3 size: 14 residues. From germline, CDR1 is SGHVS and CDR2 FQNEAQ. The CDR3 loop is CASSSYRDDYGYTF. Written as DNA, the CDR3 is TGTGCCAGCAGCTCCTACAGGGACGACTATGGCTACACCTTC.

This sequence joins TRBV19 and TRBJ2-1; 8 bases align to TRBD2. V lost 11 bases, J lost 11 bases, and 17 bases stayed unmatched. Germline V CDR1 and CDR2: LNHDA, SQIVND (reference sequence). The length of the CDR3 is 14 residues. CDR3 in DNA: TGTGCCTCCAGTATCGGGGGGGAGAGAGGGAAGCAGTTCTTC. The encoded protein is CASSIGGERGKQFF.

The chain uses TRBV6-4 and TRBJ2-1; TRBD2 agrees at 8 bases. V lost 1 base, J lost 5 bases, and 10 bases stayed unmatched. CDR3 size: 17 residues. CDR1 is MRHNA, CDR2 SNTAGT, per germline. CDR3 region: CASSDFWSLAGDNEQFF. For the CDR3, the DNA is TGTGCCAGCAGTGACTTTTGGTCCCTAGCGGGTGACAATGAGCAGTTCTTC.

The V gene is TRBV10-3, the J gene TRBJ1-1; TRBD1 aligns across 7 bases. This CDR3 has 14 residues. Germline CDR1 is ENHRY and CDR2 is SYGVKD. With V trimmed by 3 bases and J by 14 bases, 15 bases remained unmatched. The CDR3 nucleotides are TGTGCCATCAGTGAATATGAGGGGGCGGGAAGCTTATTCTTT. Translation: CAISEYEGAGSLFF.

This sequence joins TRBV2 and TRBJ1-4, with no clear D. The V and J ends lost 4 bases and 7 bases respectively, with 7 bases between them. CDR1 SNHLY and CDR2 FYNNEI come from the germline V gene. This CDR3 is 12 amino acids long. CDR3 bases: TGTGCCAGCAGTGGACTATCTGAAAAACTGTTTTTT. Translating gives CASSGLSEKLFF. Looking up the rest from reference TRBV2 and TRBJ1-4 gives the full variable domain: EPEVTQTPSHQVTQMGQEVILRCVPISNHLYFYWYRQILGQKVEFLVSFYNNEISEKSEIFDDQFSVERPDGSNFTLKIRSTKLEDSAMYFCASSGLSEKLFFGSGTQLSVL.

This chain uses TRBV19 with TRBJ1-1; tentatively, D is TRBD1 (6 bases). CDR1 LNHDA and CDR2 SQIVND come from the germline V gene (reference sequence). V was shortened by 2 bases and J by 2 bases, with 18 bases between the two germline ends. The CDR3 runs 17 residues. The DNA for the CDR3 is TGTGCCAGTAGTATATTACCTGGACAGTCGATAAACACTGAAGCTTTCTTT. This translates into CASSILPGQSINTEAFF.

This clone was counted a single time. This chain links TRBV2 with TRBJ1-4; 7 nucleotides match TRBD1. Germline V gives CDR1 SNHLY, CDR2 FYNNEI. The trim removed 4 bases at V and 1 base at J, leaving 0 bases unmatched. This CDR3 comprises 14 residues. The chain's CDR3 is CASSAGGTNEKLFF. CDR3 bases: TGTGCCAGCAGTGCAGGGGGAACTAATGAAAAACTGTTTTTT.

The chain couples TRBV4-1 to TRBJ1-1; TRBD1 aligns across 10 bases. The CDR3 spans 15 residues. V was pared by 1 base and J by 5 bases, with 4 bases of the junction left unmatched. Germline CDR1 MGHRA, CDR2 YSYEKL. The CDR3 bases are TGCGCCAGCAGCCAAGGGGACAGGGGAGGTACTGAAGCTTTCTTT. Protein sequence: CASSQGDRGGTEAFF.

The CDR3 loop is CASSIGARANTEAFF. The CDR3 DNA sequence: TGTGCCAGTAGTATAGGGGCGCGGGCGAACACTGAAGCTTTCTTT. This chain connects TRBV19 to TRBJ1-1; D remains ambiguous. The CDR3 consists of 15 residues. CDR1 is LNHDA and CDR2 is SQIVND in the germline V gene (reference sequence). V was shortened by 1 base and J by 1 base, with 10 bases between the two germline ends.

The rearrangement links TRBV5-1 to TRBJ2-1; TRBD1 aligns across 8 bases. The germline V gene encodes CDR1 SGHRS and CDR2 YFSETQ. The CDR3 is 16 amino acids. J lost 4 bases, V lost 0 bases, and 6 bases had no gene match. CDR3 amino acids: CASSLGRQGPYNEQFF. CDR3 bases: TGCGCCAGCAGCTTGGGTAGACAGGGGCCATACAATGAGCAGTTCTTC.

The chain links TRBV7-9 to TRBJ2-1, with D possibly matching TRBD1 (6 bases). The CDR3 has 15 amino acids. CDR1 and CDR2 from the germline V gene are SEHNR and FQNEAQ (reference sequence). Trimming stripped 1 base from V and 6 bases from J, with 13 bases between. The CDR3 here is CASSLEIRGGNEQFF. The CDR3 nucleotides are TGTGCCAGCAGCTTAGAGATTCGAGGGGGCAATGAGCAGTTCTTC.